A selection of T cell receptor beta chains follows, all from one sample in a study of T cell responses to AZD1222 COVID-19 vaccine. Only in-frame clones appear in the TCRdb table, and some are missing; sequencing was by immunoSEQ multiplex PCR. In the table there are 100,000 to 150,000 clones, approximately 85% of which are singletons. This sample comprised peripheral blood, obtained on day 0 of MenACWY control vaccination. All receptors derive from an adult in good health. CDR3s include the opening cysteine and the closing phenylalanine or tryptophan. A D gene is named only where the DNA matches it firmly. Expanded clones get a size class; other rows say once, few or many, or leave the size out.

clone_size | d_call | j_call | v_call | cdr3_nt | cdr3_aa
NA | NA | TRBJ1-1 | TRBV6-5 | TGTGCCAGCAGCCAGGTGGCCCTGGCCACTGAAGCTTTCTTT | CASSQVALATEAFF
NA | TRBD1 | TRBJ2-7 | TRBV19 | TGTGCCAGTAGCCCCGAGGACAGGGCCTCCTACGAGCAGTACTTC | CASSPEDRASYEQYF
NA | TRBD2 | TRBJ2-2 | TRBV2 | TGTGCCAGCAGTTTCCTAGCGGGAGGACGGACCGGGGAGCTGTTTTTT | CASSFLAGGRTGELFF
NA | NA | TRBJ2-1 | TRBV7-2 | TGTGCCAGCAGCTTCGGTCGGAATGAGCAGTTCTTC | CASSFGRNEQFF
NA | NA | TRBJ2-7 | TRBV27 | TGTGCCAGCAGTAATAGACAGCACACCTACGAGCAGTACTTC | CASSNRQHTYEQYF
NA | NA | TRBJ2-3 | TRBV21-1 | TGTGCCAGCAGCCGGGGATGTGGGGGAAGTTTGGCAGATACGCAGTATTTT | CASSRGCGGSLADTQYF
once | NA | TRBJ2-2 | TRBV23-1 | TGCGCCAGCAGTCATCACGAGGAGCTGTTTTTT | CASSHHEELFF
once | NA | TRBJ2-3 | TRBV9 | TGTGCCAGCAGCGTAGTGTTCGCAGATACGCAGTATTTT | CASSVVFADTQYF
many | TRBD2 | TRBJ2-7 | TRBV19 | TGTGCCAGTAGTGTTCTAGCGGGAGGGAGCTACGAGCAGTACTTC | CASSVLAGGSYEQYF
NA | NA | TRBJ2-7 | TRBV19 | TGTGCCAGTAGTCTGGCAGGATACTACGAGCAGTACTTC | CASSLAGYYEQYF
NA | TRBD1 | TRBJ2-6 | TRBV5-1 | TGCGCCAGCAGTTCCACCGGGACAGACGTCACTGGGGCCAACGTCCTGACTTTC | CASSSTGTDVTGANVLTF
NA | NA | TRBJ1-2 | TRBV3-1/TRBV3-2 | TGTGCCAGCAGCCTCGCCAGGGGCCGGCATGGCTACACCTTC | CASSLARGRHGYTF
NA | NA | TRBJ2-7 | TRBV19 | TGTGCCAGTAGTATAAATTCCGACTCCGGCTACGAGCAGTACTTC | CASSINSDSGYEQYF
few | TRBD2 | TRBJ2-7 | TRBV30 | TGTGCCTGGAGCCTGGGGCTAGCGGGACCGGGGGAGCAGTACTTC | CAWSLGLAGPGEQYF
NA | TRBD1 | TRBJ1-1 | TRBV25-1 | TGTGCCAGCAGTGAATTTCTCCAGACAGGGGGCTCTGAAGCTTTCTTT | CASSEFLQTGGSEAFF
NA | NA | TRBJ1-2 | TRBV7-3 | TGTGCCAGCAGCTTAGGGACCGTGGGGCTTCGGGGCTACACCTTC | CASSLGTVGLRGYTF
NA | NA | TRBJ1-2 | TRBV5-6 | TGTGCCAGCAGCTTCGCGCTCGGCTACACCTTC | CASSFALGYTF
NA | NA | TRBJ2-6 | TRBV6-6 | TGTGCCAGCAGTTATTGGCGTAACTCTGGGGCCAACGTCCTGACTTTC | CASSYWRNSGANVLTF
NA | TRBD1 | TRBJ1-3 | TRBV5-6 | TGTGCCAGCAGCTGGGACAGAATCTCTGGAAACACCATATATTTT | CASSWDRISGNTIYF
NA | NA | TRBJ1-2 | TRBV1 | TGCACCAGCAGCCCACAGAACTATGGCTACACCTTC | CTSSPQNYGYTF
NA | TRBD1 | TRBJ2-4 | TRBV6-6 | TGTGCCAGCAGTCACAGCCCCGACAGGGGGCTCAAAAACATTCAGTACTTC | CASSHSPDRGLKNIQYF
NA | NA | TRBJ2-5 | TRBV4-2 | TGTGCCAGCAGCCAAACGACAGTTTTGGGAGAGACCCAGTACTTC | CASSQTTVLGETQYF
NA | NA | TRBJ1-1 | TRBV24-1 | TGTGCCACCAGTGATTTTACGGGGGAAGCTTTCTTT | CATSDFTGEAFF
NA | NA | TRBJ2-7 | TRBV30 | TGTGCCTGGAGTTTCGGGACGGATTACGAGCAGTACTTC | CAWSFGTDYEQYF
NA | NA | TRBJ2-2 | TRBV27 | TGTGCCAGCAGTTCTTGGCCAGGGGAGCTGTTTTTT | CASSSWPGELFF
NA | TRBD1 | TRBJ1-1 | TRBV25-1 | TGTGCCAGCAGTACCCGCTTAGGACAGGGGGAAGCTTTCTTT | CASSTRLGQGEAFF
NA | NA | TRBJ1-1 | TRBV28 | TGTGCCAGCAGTTCCCCAACAGGGATCGTGAACACTGAAGCTTTCTTT | CASSSPTGIVNTEAFF
NA | NA | TRBJ1-2 | TRBV5-6 | TGTGCCAGCAGCCCGGGCGGCAGGGCTTTCTATGGCTACACCTTC | CASSPGGRAFYGYTF
NA | NA | TRBJ2-5 | TRBV5-1 | TGCGCCAGCAGCTTGGGACGGACAGCTAAAGAGACCCAGTACTTC | CASSLGRTAKETQYF
few | NA | TRBJ1-6 | TRBV6-5 | TGTGCCAGCAGTCGCATACTACAGGGAGTATCACCCCTCCACTTT | CASSRILQGVSPLHF
few | NA | TRBJ2-7 | TRBV5-1 | TGCGCCAGCAGCTTGGAATTGGACGAGCAGTACTTC | CASSLELDEQYF
NA | NA | TRBJ2-1 | TRBV28 | TGTGCCAGCAGTTTGACATTGAATGCCGGGAGCAATGAGCAGTTCTTC | CASSLTLNAGSNEQFF
few | TRBD2 | TRBJ2-1 | TRBV6-5 | TGTGCCAGCAGTTACTCCCTAGCGGGAATAGTGCAGTTCTTC | CASSYSLAGIVQFF
once | TRBD2 | TRBJ2-7 | TRBV24-1 | TGTGCCACCAGTGAGTGTACTAGCGACGTCTACGAGCAGTACTTC | CATSECTSDVYEQYF
NA | NA | TRBJ2-5 | TRBV5-1 | TGCGCCAGCAGCTTGAGAGGGATCCAAGAGACCCAGTACTTC | CASSLRGIQETQYF
NA | NA | TRBJ1-2 | TRBV7-7 | TGTGCTAGCAGCTTAGCAGGCGGGGCAGACTACACCTTC | CASSLAGGADYTF
NA | TRBD1 | TRBJ1-2 | TRBV30 | TGTGCCTGGACCCCCAGGGGGTTTGGCTACACCTTC | CAWTPRGFGYTF
once | NA | TRBJ2-1 | TRBV5-6 | TGTGCCAGCAGCTCGAGGCGACAGCTTGACAATGAGCAGTTCTTC | CASSSRRQLDNEQFF